The source of this TCR beta chain is a study of T-cell reconstitution after alpha-beta-depleted transplantation in children. The CDR3 sequence is 13 residues long. The ends lost 4 bases at V and 11 bases at J; junction bases unmatched: 9. Germline assignment: CDR1 SGHDT and CDR2 YYEEEE. This clonotype was counted only a few times. Unique molecular identifiers were built into the TCRbeta library. MiXCR, run by TCRdb on the PCR reads, gives a single entry per CDR3 protein. The sample includes fewer than 700,000 distinct CDR3 sequences, 10% to 15% of them seen just once. This sample comprised PBMCs, mostly from graft donor cells, obtained 360 days after TCRalphabeta/CD19-depleted stem cell transplant. This TCR was sampled from a male patient aged 10-17 years who had a stem cell transplant for acute myeloid leukemia, so the T cells may come from the graft donor. The chain links TRBV5-6 to TRBJ2-4; 7 bases match TRBD1. Here the CDR3 DNA reads TGTGCCAGCAGCCCCAGACAGGGCCCACTTCAGTACTTC. Translating gives CASSPRQGPLQYF.